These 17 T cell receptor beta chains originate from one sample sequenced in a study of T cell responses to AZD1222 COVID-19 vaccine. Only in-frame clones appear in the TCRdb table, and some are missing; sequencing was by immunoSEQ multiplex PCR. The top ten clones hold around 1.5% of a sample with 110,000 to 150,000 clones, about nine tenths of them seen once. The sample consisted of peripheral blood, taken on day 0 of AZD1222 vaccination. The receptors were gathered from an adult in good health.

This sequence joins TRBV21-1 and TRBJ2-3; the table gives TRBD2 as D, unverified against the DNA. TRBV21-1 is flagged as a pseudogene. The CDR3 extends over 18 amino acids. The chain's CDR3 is CASSKRDYKPPYTDTQYF. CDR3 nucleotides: TGTGCCAGCAGCAAAAGGGACTATAAACCCCCCTACACAGATACGCAGTATTTT.

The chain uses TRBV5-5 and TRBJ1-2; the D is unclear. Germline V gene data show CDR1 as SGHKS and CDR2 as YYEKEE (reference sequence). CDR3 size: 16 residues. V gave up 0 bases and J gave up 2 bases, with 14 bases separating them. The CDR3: CASSLGPAGPNYGYTF. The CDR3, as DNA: TGTGCCAGCAGCTTGGGTCCAGCAGGTCCGAACTATGGCTACACCTTC.

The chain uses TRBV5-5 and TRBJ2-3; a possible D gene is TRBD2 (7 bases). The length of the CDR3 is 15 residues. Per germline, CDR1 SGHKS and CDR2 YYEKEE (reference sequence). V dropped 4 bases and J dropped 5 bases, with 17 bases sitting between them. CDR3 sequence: CASSDTRGGRDTQYF. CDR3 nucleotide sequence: TGTGCCAGCAGCGATACCAGGGGCGGGAGAGATACGCAGTATTTT.

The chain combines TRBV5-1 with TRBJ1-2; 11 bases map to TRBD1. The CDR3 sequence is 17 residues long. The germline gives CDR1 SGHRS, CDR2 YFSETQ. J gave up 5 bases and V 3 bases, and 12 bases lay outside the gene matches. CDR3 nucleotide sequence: TGCGCCAGCAGCTCGTCCCGAGGACAGGGGGCTGAATATGGCTACACCTTC. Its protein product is CASSSSRGQGAEYGYTF.

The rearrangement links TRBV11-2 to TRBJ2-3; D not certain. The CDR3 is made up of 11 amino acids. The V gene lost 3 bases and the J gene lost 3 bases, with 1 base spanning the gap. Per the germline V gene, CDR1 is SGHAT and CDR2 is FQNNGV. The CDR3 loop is CASSLTDTQYF. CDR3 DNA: TGTGCCAGCAGCTTGACAGATACGCAGTATTTT.

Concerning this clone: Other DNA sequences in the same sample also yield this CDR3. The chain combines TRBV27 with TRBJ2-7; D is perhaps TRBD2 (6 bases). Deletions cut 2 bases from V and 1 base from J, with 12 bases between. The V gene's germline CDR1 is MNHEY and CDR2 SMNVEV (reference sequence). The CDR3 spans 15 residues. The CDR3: CASSLRAGRSYEQYF. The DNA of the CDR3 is TGTGCCAGCAGTTTAAGGGCAGGGAGGTCCTACGAGCAGTACTTC.

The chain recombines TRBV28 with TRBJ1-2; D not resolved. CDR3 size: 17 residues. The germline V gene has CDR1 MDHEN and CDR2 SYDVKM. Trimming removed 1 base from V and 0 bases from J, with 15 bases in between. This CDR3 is CASSLSQETLANYGYTF. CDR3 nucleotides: TGTGCCAGCAGTTTATCGCAGGAGACGTTAGCTAACTATGGCTACACCTTC.

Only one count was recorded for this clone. DNA for the CDR3: TGTGCCAGCAGCCCAGCCCTAGGGACTAGCGGGGCAAACTCCTACAATGAGCAGTTCTTC. Translating gives CASSPALGTSGANSYNEQFF. The chain recombines TRBV28 with TRBJ2-1; 13 bases match TRBD2. Losses at the gene ends were 6 bases for V and 0 bases for J; bases not matched to a gene: 14. The length of the CDR3 is 20 residues. CDR1 is MDHEN, CDR2 SYDVKM, per germline.

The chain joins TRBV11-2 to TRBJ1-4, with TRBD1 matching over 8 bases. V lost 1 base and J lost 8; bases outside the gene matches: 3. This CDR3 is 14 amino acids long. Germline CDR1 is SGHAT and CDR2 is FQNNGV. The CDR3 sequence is CASSLGQGAEKLFF. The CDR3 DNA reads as TGTGCCAGCAGCTTAGGCCAGGGGGCCGAAAAACTGTTTTTT.

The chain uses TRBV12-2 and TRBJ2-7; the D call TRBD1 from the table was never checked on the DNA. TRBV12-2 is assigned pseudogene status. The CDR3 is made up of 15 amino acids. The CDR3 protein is CASRLPQGSRLEQYF. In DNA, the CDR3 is TGTGCAAGTCGCCTCCCACAGGGTTCCCGGCTCGAGCAGTACTTC.

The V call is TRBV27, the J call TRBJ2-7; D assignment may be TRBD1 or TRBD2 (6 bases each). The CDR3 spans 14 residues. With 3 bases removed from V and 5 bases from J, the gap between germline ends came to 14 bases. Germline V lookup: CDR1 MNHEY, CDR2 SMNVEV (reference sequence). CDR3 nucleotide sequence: TGTGCCAGCAGTTTTGGGGGGCGATACGACGAGCAGTACTTC. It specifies CASSFGGRYDEQYF.

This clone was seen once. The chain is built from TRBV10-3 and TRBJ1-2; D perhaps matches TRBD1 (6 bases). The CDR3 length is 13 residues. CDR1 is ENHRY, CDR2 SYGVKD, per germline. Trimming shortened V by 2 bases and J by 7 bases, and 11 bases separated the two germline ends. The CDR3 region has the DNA TGTGCCATCAGTGAGGGGAGCAGGGGTGGCTACACCTTC. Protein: CAISEGSRGGYTF.

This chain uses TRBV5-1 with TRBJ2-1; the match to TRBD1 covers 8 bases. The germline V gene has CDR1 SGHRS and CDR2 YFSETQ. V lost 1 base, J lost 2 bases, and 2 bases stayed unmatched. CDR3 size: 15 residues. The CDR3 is CASSLSQGAYNEQFF. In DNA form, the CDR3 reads TGCGCCAGCAGCTTGTCACAGGGGGCCTACAATGAGCAGTTCTTC.

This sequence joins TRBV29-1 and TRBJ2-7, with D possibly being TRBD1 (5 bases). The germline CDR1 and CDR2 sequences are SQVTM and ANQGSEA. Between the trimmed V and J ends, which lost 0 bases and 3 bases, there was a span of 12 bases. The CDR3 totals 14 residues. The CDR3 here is CSVEDRDSFYEQYF. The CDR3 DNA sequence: TGCAGCGTTGAAGATCGTGACAGTTTCTACGAGCAGTACTTC.

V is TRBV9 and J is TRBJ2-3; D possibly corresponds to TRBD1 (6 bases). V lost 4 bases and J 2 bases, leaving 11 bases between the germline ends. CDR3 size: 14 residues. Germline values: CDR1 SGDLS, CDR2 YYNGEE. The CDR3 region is CASSPLGATDTQYF. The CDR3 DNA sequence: TGTGCCAGCAGCCCTCTGGGGGCCACAGATACGCAGTATTTT. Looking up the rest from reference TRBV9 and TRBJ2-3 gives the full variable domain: DSGVTQTPKHLITATGQRVTLRCSPRSGDLSVYWYQQSLDQGLQFLIQYYNGEERAKGNILERFSAQQFPDLHSELNLSSLELGDSALYFCASSPLGATDTQYFGPGTRLTVL.

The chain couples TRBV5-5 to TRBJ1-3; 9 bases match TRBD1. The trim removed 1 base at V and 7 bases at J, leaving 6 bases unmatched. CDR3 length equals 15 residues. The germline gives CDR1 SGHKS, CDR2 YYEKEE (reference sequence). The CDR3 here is CASSLTGGARNTIYF. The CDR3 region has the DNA TGTGCCAGCAGCTTGACAGGGGGCGCGAGGAACACCATATATTTT.

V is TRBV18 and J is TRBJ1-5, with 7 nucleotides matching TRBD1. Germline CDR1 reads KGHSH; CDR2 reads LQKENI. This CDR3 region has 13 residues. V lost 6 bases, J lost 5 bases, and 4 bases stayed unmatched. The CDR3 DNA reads TGTGCCAGCTCTCAACAGGGGTATCAGCCCCAGCATTTT. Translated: CASSQQGYQPQHF.